These T cell receptor beta chains were read from a single sample in a study of blood T cell repertoires in COVID-19. Only in-frame clones appear in the TCRdb table, and some are missing; sequencing was by immunoSEQ multiplex PCR. The table shows some 330,000 clones, with around 86% occurring only once. The sequencing input was PBMCs or T cells enriched from blood (not recorded which). Receptors originate from a man in his thirties or forties who had recovered from COVID-19. Both conserved end residues are part of each CDR3. Fields, in order: J gene, D gene, V gene, clone size, CDR3 protein, CDR3 DNA. The D gene is left open where the match is weak. Size is stated for part of the rows, as once, few or many counts, or as a class when the clone is expanded.

TRBJ1-1 NA TRBV30 once CAWSRTPGRNTEAFF TGTGCCTGGAGCAGGACTCCAGGTAGGAACACTGAAGCTTTCTTT
TRBJ2-2 NA TRBV9 NA CASSAGTGELFF TGTGCCAGCAGCGCGGGGACCGGGGAGCTGTTTTTT
TRBJ1-1 TRBD1 TRBV3-1/TRBV3-2 NA CASSHTGAMNTEAFF TGTGCCAGCAGCCATACAGGGGCAATGAACACTGAAGCTTTCTTT
TRBJ2-3 TRBD1 TRBV6-1 once CASSEALPWDRGTTDTQYF TGTGCCAGCAGTGAAGCGCTTCCTTGGGACAGGGGGACCACAGATACGCAGTATTTT
TRBJ1-1 NA TRBV6-5 few CASSYSGTLNTEAFF TGTGCCAGCAGTTACTCGGGCACCTTGAACACTGAAGCTTTCTTT
TRBJ2-3 TRBD1 TRBV30 many CAWSYPAGGTTDTQYF TGTGCCTGGAGTTACCCCGCAGGGGGTACCACAGATACGCAGTATTTT
TRBJ2-7 TRBD2 TRBV5-1 few CASQPSPSGSVYEQYF TGCGCCAGCCAACCGTCCCCTAGCGGGAGTGTATACGAGCAGTACTTC
TRBJ2-3 NA TRBV11-2 NA CASSLGQGSYTQYF TGTGCCAGCAGCTTAGGCCAGGGATCATATACGCAGTATTTT
TRBJ1-2 TRBD1 TRBV12-3/TRBV12-4 few CASTQGVGRGYTF TGTGCCAGCACGCAGGGGGTAGGACGGGGCTACACCTTC
TRBJ2-3 NA TRBV7-2 NA CASSRVMLATDTQYF TGTGCCAGCAGCCGCGTTATGTTAGCGACAGATACGCAGTATTTT
TRBJ1-3 NA TRBV27 NA CASSSGATIYF TGTGCCAGCAGTTCTGGGGCCACCATATATTTT
TRBJ1-5 NA TRBV4-1 NA CASSQVSGGRGGSNQPQHF TGCGCCAGCAGCCAAGTTTCGGGTGGCAGGGGCGGTAGCAATCAGCCCCAGCATTTT
TRBJ2-5 NA TRBV28 NA CASSPTVQETQYF TGTGCCAGCAGCCCGACAGTTCAAGAGACCCAGTACTTC
TRBJ1-5 NA TRBV11-3 NA CASSPDGDNQPQHF TGTGCCAGCAGCCCCGACGGGGACAATCAGCCCCAGCATTTT
TRBJ1-5 TRBD1 TRBV14 NA CAGSSHRGHRSNQPQHF TGTGCCGGCTCCTCCCACAGGGGGCACAGAAGCAATCAGCCCCAGCATTTT
TRBJ2-7 TRBD1 TRBV28 NA CASASYRGIYEQYF TGTGCCAGCGCATCGTACAGGGGGATCTACGAGCAGTACTTC
TRBJ2-7 NA TRBV5-4 NA CASSLVEGALYEQYF TGTGCCAGCAGCTTGGTGGAGGGGGCACTCTACGAGCAGTACTTC
TRBJ2-2 NA TRBV6-4 NA CASSPDSLETDTGELFF TGTGCCAGCAGCCCCGACAGCCTCGAAACGGACACCGGGGAGCTGTTTTTT
TRBJ1-4 NA TRBV5-1 NA CASSPGIATNEKLFF TGCGCCAGCAGCCCAGGAATTGCAACTAATGAAAAACTGTTTTTT
TRBJ2-1 TRBD2 TRBV6-1 few CASSEASGGYNEQFF TGTGCCAGCAGTGAAGCTAGCGGGGGCTACAATGAGCAGTTCTTC
TRBJ2-1 TRBD2 TRBV3-1/TRBV3-2 NA CASSQASGRYNEQFF TGTGCCAGCAGCCAAGCCAGCGGGAGGTACAATGAGCAGTTCTTC
TRBJ1-2 NA TRBV14 NA CASSQDQGTWSGYTF TGTGCCAGCAGCCAAGATCAAGGCACTTGGAGCGGCTACACCTTC
TRBJ1-5 NA TRBV6-5 NA CASRASGGNQPQHF TGTGCCAGTAGGGCCAGCGGAGGCAATCAGCCCCAGCATTTT
TRBJ2-3 TRBD1 TRBV12-5 NA CASGAGTVADTQYF TGTGCTAGTGGCGCAGGGACAGTGGCAGATACGCAGTATTTT
TRBJ1-1 TRBD1 TRBV28 NA CASSFGGQAEAFF TGTGCCAGCAGTTTTGGGGGACAGGCTGAAGCTTTCTTT
TRBJ1-2 TRBD1 TRBV25-1 NA CASSVTGGHYGYTF TGTGCCAGCAGTGTTACAGGGGGGCACTATGGCTACACCTTC
TRBJ1-5 NA TRBV5-1 NA CASSLSPGNQPQHF TGCGCCAGCAGCTTGAGTCCGGGAAATCAGCCCCAGCATTTT
TRBJ1-6 NA TRBV10-3 once CATKGGAQPDNSPLHF TGTGCCACCAAAGGGGGGGCACAGCCAGATAATTCACCCCTCCACTTT
TRBJ1-6 TRBD1 TRBV27 once CASRTSSTGLPLHF TGTGCCAGCAGAACATCCTCGACAGGGTTACCCCTCCACTTT
TRBJ1-6 TRBD1 TRBV6-5 few CASSPIRQGNSPLHF TGTGCCAGCAGCCCGATCCGACAGGGGAATTCACCCCTCCACTTT
TRBJ2-1 TRBD2 TRBV5-1 NA CASSFQLSGSSYNEQFF TGCGCCAGCAGCTTTCAATTGAGCGGGAGCTCCTACAATGAGCAGTTCTTC
TRBJ1-2 NA TRBV19 NA CASKPTVGYGYTF TGTGCCAGTAAACCGACAGTCGGCTATGGCTACACCTTC
TRBJ2-3 TRBD2 TRBV5-6 NA CASSSFLGGDTQYF TGTGCCAGCAGCTCATTTTTGGGGGGGGATACGCAGTATTTT
TRBJ2-3 TRBD2 TRBV24-1 NA CATSDKAGATDTQYF TGTGCCACCAGTGACAAAGCGGGAGCCACAGATACGCAGTATTTT
TRBJ1-1 NA TRBV12-3/TRBV12-4 NA CASSWPPGTEAFF TGTGCCAGCAGTTGGCCTCCGGGCACTGAAGCTTTCTTT
TRBJ2-1 NA TRBV25-1 NA CASSAREYGYNEQFF TGTGCCAGCAGTGCCCGGGAGTACGGCTACAATGAGCAGTTCTTC
TRBJ1-2 NA TRBV19 NA CASSTQREANYGYTF TGTGCCAGTAGTACCCAAAGGGAGGCTAACTATGGCTACACCTTC
TRBJ2-7 NA TRBV6-1 NA CASSELGQSYEQYF TGTGCCAGCAGTGAACTGGGGCAATCCTACGAGCAGTACTTC
TRBJ1-6 TRBD1 TRBV7-6 NA CASSLPGQGIHNSPLHF TGTGCCAGCAGCTTACCGGGACAGGGTATCCATAATTCACCCCTCCACTTT
TRBJ2-3 TRBD2 TRBV4-1 NA CASSIGLAGQRGTQYF TGCGCCAGCAGCATCGGACTAGCGGGCCAGCGTGGTACGCAGTATTTT
TRBJ2-7 TRBD1 TRBV10-3 NA CAISELGTGDEQYF TGTGCCATCAGTGAGCTGGGGACAGGGGACGAGCAGTACTTC